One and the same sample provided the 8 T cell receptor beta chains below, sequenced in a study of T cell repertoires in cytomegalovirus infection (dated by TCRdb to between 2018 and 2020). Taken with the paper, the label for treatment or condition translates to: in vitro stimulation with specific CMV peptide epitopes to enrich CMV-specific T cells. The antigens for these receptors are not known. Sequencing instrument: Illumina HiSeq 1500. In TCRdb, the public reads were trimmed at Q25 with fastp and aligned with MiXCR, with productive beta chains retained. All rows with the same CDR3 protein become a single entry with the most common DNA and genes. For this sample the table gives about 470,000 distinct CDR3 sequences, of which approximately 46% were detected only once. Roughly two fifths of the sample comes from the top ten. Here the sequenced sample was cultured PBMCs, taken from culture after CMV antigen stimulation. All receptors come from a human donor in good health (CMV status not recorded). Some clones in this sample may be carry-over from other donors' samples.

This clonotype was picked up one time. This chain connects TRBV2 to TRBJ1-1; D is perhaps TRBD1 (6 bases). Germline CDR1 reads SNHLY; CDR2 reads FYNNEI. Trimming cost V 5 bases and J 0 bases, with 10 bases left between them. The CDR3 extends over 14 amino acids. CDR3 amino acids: CASSRTVMNTEAFF. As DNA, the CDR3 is TGTGCCAGCAGTCGGACAGTCATGAACACTGAAGCTTTCTTT. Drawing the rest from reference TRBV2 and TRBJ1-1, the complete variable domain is EPEVTQTPSHQVTQMGQEVILRCVPISNHLYFYWYRQILGQKVEFLVSFYNNEISEKSEIFDDQFSVERPDGSNFTLKIRSTKLEDSAMYFCASSRTVMNTEAFFGQGTRLTVV.

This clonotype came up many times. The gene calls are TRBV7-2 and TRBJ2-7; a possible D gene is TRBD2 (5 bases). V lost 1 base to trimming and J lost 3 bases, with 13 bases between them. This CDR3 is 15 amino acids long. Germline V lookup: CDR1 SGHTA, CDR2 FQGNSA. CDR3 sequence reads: CASSLGSSGYYEQYF. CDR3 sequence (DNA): TGTGCCAGCAGCTTAGGTTCCAGCGGTTACTACGAGCAGTACTTC.

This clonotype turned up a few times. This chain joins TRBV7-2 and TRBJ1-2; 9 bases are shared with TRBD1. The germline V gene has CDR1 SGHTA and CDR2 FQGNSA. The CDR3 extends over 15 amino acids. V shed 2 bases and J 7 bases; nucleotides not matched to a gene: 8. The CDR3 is CASSLMPGQGGGYTF. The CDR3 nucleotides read TGTGCCAGCAGCTTAATGCCGGGACAGGGCGGTGGCTACACCTTC.

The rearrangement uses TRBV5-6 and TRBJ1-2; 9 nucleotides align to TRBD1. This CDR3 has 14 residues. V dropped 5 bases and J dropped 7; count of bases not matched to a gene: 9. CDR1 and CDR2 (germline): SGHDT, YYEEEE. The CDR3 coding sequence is TGTGCCAGCAGTCTGTTGGACAGGGGTATTGGCTACACCTTC. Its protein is CASSLLDRGIGYTF.

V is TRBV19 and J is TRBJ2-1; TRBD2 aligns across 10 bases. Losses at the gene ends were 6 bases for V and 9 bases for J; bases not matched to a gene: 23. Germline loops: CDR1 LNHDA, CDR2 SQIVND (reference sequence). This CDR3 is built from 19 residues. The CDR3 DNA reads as TGTGCCAGTAGCGGCGAACGGCTAGCGGGAGCATTTGGGGTCGGTGAGCAGTTCTTC. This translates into CASSGERLAGAFGVGEQFF.

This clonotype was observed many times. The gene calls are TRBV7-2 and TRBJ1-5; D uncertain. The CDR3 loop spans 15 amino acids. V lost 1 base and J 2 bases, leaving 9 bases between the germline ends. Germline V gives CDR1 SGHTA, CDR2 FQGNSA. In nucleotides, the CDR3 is TGTGCCAGCAGCTTAGTGAATATCGGCAATCAGCCCCAGCATTTT. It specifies CASSLVNIGNQPQHF.

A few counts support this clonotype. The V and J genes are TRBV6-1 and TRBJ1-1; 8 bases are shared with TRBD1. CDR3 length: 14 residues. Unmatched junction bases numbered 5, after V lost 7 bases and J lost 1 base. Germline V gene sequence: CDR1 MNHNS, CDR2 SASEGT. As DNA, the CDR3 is TGTGCCAGCAAATCTACAGGGGGGAACACTGAAGCTTTCTTT. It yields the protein CASKSTGGNTEAFF.

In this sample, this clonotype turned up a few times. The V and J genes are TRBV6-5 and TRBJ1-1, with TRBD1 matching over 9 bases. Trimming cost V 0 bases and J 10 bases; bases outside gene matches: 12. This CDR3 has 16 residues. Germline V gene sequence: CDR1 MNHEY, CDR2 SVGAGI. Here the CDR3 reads CASSYSIGTGPRGAFF. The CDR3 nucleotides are TGTGCCAGCAGTTACTCGATTGGGACAGGGCCTCGGGGAGCTTTCTTT.